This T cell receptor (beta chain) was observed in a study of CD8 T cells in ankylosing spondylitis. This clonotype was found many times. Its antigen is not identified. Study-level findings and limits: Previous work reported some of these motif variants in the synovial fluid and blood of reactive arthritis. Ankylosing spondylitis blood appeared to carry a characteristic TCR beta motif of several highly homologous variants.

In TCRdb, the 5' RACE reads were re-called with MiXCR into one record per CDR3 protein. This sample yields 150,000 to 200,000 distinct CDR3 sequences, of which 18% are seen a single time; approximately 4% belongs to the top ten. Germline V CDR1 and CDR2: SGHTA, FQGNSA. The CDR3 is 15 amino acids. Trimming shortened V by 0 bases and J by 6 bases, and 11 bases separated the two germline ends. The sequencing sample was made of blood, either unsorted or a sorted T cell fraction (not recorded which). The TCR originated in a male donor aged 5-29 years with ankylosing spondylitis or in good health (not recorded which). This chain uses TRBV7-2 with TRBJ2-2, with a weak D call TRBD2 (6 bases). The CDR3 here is CASSLAGTYSGELFF. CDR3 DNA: TGTGCCAGCAGCTTAGCTGGGACTTATTCCGGGGAGCTGTTTTTT.